The rows below give T cell receptor beta chains drawn from one sample of a study of human T cells and chemical hapten exposure. MiXCR was run by TCRdb on the RACE reads, yielding one entry per CDR3 protein. The sample has under 90,000 distinct CDR3 sequences; 6.5% to 10% are singletons. Sequencing was performed on whole blood, taken in connection with sensitization to the hapten diphenylcyclopropenone (DPC). The receptors come from a woman between 50 and 59 years old with alopecia areata. Some clones in this sample may be carry-over from other donors' samples. CDR3s include the opening cysteine and the closing phenylalanine or tryptophan. The D gene is left open where the match is weak. For some rows the clone size is stated as once, few or many, or as a class when expanded; others skip it.

abundance	v_gene	d_gene	j_gene	CDR3nt	CDR3aa
many	TRBV5-1	NA	TRBJ2-5	TGTGCCAGCAGTTCCCAAGAGACCCAGTACTTC	CASSSQETQYF
NA	TRBV15	NA	TRBJ2-7	TGTGCCACCAGCAGAGATCTGAACTACGAGCAGTACTTC	CATSRDLNYEQYF
NA	TRBV24-1	NA	TRBJ2-1	TGTGCCACCAGTGACCCGACCGGGCCCCCTCGAAATGAGCAGTTCTTC	CATSDPTGPPRNEQFF
many	TRBV6-6	TRBD2	TRBJ2-3	TGTGCCAGCCGGGGGGGTGTAACAGATACGCAGTATTTT	CASRGGVTDTQYF
NA	TRBV7-2	NA	TRBJ2-7	TGTGCCAGCAGCTTAAGTAGCAGGGGCGCCTCCTACGAGCAGTACTTC	CASSLSSRGASYEQYF
few	TRBV6-2/TRBV6-3	TRBD1	TRBJ1-5	TGTGCCAGCGGATTGACAGGGGGGCAGCCCCAGCATTTT	CASGLTGGQPQHF
few	TRBV9	NA	TRBJ2-7	TGTGCCAGCAGCCCGGGACACGGGTACGAGCAGTACTTC	CASSPGHGYEQYF
NA	TRBV6-5	NA	TRBJ1-3	TGTGCCAGCAGCCCCTCTGGACGGATTACTGGAAACACCATATATTTT	CASSPSGRITGNTIYF
few	TRBV7-8	TRBD2	TRBJ2-3	TGTGCCAGCAGCTTAGTAGCGGGGGGGTTCACAGATACGCAGTATTTT	CASSLVAGGFTDTQYF
NA	TRBV12-3/TRBV12-4	TRBD1	TRBJ2-2	TGTGCCAGCAGTCGGGGACAGGGAACCGGGGAGCTGTTTTTT	CASSRGQGTGELFF
NA	TRBV3-1	TRBD1	TRBJ2-7	TGTGCCAGCAGCCAGCTCCTGGGACAGGGGGTCCACGAGCAGTACTTC	CASSQLLGQGVHEQYF
many	TRBV18	NA	TRBJ1-5	TGTGCCAGCTCACCAGACGGACGGGGCTATCAGCCCCAGCATTTT	CASSPDGRGYQPQHF
many	TRBV20-1	TRBD2	TRBJ2-1	TGCAGTGCTAGAGTAGCGGGAGGGCCGTGGGAGCAGTTCTTC	CSARVAGGPWEQFF
few	TRBV7-2	TRBD2	TRBJ2-5	TGTGCCAGCAGCCCGGGACTAGCGGTCCAGCGAGAGACCCAGTACTTC	CASSPGLAVQRETQYF
NA	TRBV2	NA	TRBJ1-2	TGTGCCAGCAGGGGGATCGAGAGTTTCACCTTC	CASRGIESFTF
many	TRBV5-6	TRBD1	TRBJ1-1	TGTGCCAGCAGCATAGGACAGGACTACATGAACACTGAAGCTTTCTTT	CASSIGQDYMNTEAFF
NA	TRBV9	TRBD2	TRBJ2-3	TGTGCCAGCAGCGCTGCAGCGGGGGAGGCCTCGGATACGCAGTATTTT	CASSAAAGEASDTQYF
NA	TRBV2	NA	TRBJ2-1	TGTGCCAGCTTACCGGGCCCTCCATACAATGAGCAGTTCTTC	CASLPGPPYNEQFF
many	TRBV29-1	NA	TRBJ1-4	TGCAGCGTTGCTTGGACGGATGAAAAACTGTTTTTT	CSVAWTDEKLFF
NA	TRBV6-1	NA	TRBJ1-5	TGTGCCAGCCACCCCCGAGGGCAGGGGAATCAGCCCCAGCATTTT	CASHPRGQGNQPQHF
NA	TRBV5-1	TRBD2	TRBJ2-1	TGCGCCAGCAGTCCGGCGGGAGGGAATAACAAAGAGCAGTTCTTC	CASSPAGGNNKEQFF
NA	TRBV5-1	NA	TRBJ2-2	TGCGCCAGCAGCTTGAGCTCCCCGCCCAGGGAGCTGTTTTTT	CASSLSSPPRELFF
NA	TRBV5-1	NA	TRBJ2-6	TGCGCCAGCAGCTCAACGGGGACATCCAGCTCTGGGGCCAACGTCCTGACTTTC	CASSSTGTSSSGANVLTF
many	TRBV18	NA	TRBJ2-5	TGTGCCAGCTCACCCGCCTCCGAGACCCAGTACTTC	CASSPASETQYF
few	TRBV11-3	TRBD2	TRBJ2-1	TGTGCCAGCAGTCGGGGGACTAACAATGAGCAGTTCTTC	CASSRGTNNEQFF
many	TRBV9	TRBD1	TRBJ1-4	TGTGCCAGCAGCGTTGCCCTGGGACAGGATGAAAAACTGTTTTTT	CASSVALGQDEKLFF
few	TRBV27	TRBD2	TRBJ2-3	TGTGCCAGCAGTTCATGGACTAGCGGGAGGGCAGATACGCAGTATTTT	CASSSWTSGRADTQYF
many	TRBV20-1	NA	TRBJ2-5	TGCAGTGCTAGAGATGTTTACGGAGAGCAAGAGACCCAGTACTTC	CSARDVYGEQETQYF
NA	TRBV18	NA	TRBJ1-1	TGTGCCAGCTCACCCTTTCAAGCAGGGCGCGCTGAAGCTTTCTTT	CASSPFQAGRAEAFF
few	TRBV12-3/TRBV12-4	NA	TRBJ2-7	TGTGCCAGCAGGGTACAGGGACTCGGAGAGCAGTACTTC	CASRVQGLGEQYF
NA	TRBV11-2	NA	TRBJ2-3	TGTGCCAGCAGCCCGGAGTCATATACGCAGTATTTT	CASSPESYTQYF
few	TRBV9	TRBD2	TRBJ2-3	TGTGCCAGCAGCGCGGGACTAGCGGGGGGCCCAGATACGCAGTATTTT	CASSAGLAGGPDTQYF
NA	TRBV6-5	TRBD2	TRBJ2-1	TGTGCCAGCAGTGGACTAGCGGGTGCCTACAATGAGCAGTTCTTC	CASSGLAGAYNEQFF
NA	TRBV27	TRBD2	TRBJ2-2	TGTGCCAGCACCCTCAAAACTAGCGGGGCCGGGGAGCTGTTTTTT	CASTLKTSGAGELFF
many	TRBV2	NA	TRBJ1-6	TGTGCCAGCAGTGTTGGGCAGGGTCATTCACCCCTCCACTTT	CASSVGQGHSPLHF
NA	TRBV29-1	NA	TRBJ2-3	TGCAGCGTTGAAGAAGGTGGCCCAGATACGCAGTATTTT	CSVEEGGPDTQYF
few	TRBV6-5	NA	TRBJ1-6	TGTGCCAGCAGTACCCGTAAGGATAATTCACCCCTCCACTTT	CASSTRKDNSPLHF
few	TRBV6-5	TRBD2	TRBJ2-7	TGTGCCAGCCGCAAGGGAGGGAATAACTACGAGCAGTACTTC	CASRKGGNNYEQYF
few	TRBV5-6	NA	TRBJ2-3	TGTGCCAGCAGCTTGGCGGGGGACATCACAGATACGCAGTATTTT	CASSLAGDITDTQYF
many	TRBV5-5	NA	TRBJ1-1	TGTGCCAGCAGCGAGGGGGCTGAAGCTTTCTTT	CASSEGAEAFF
few	TRBV4-2	TRBD2	TRBJ2-7	TGTGCCAGCAGCCAGAACCGACTAGCCTCCGAGCAGTACTTC	CASSQNRLASEQYF
few	TRBV18	TRBD1	TRBJ1-2	TGTGCCAGCTCACCCGGGACAGCTGGCTACACCTTC	CASSPGTAGYTF
NA	TRBV6-6	NA	TRBJ1-5	TGTGCCAGCAGTTACTCGGAGGGCAACAATCAGCCCCAGCATTTT	CASSYSEGNNQPQHF
many	TRBV6-5	TRBD1	TRBJ2-3	TGTGCCAGCAGTTACGCGACGGACAGGGGGTTAGATACGCAGTATTTT	CASSYATDRGLDTQYF
NA	TRBV19	TRBD1	TRBJ2-1	TGTGCCAGTATTAAGGACAGGGTTGACAATGAGCAGTTCTTC	CASIKDRVDNEQFF